This T cell receptor beta chain was sequenced for a study of neurological immune-mediated disorders. Findings and limits, study-wide: Across subjects, no CDR3 amino acid sequence appeared in expanded clones of more than one subject, a finding that suggested private repertoires in all groups. With the multiple sclerosis repertoire cluster, neither clinical nor MRI features showed any association. In HTLV-1-associated myelopathy, TCR clonal expansion was greatest, whereas multiple sclerosis had the least, falling below healthy controls.

cDNA synthesis was performed by 5'RACE with 10-nucleotide random UMIs. TCRdb reprocessed the 5' RACE reads via MiXCR and lists one record per CDR3 protein. The table includes about 55,000 distinct CDR3 sequences, around 4% detected once. Trimming left V 0 bases short and J 13 bases short, with 16 bases between. Germline lookup yields CDR1 SQVTM and CDR2 ANQGSEA. The CDR3 has 13 amino acids. In this sample, this clonotype turned up many times. Its antigen is currently unknown. The chain combines TRBV29-1 with TRBJ2-1, with D perhaps TRBD2 (5 bases). The TCR was taken from a man aged 25-45 years with multiple sclerosis. The sample consisted of PBMCs. DNA of the CDR3: TGCAGCGTTGAAGAAGCGGTAGCTCCCAGTCAGTTCTTC. It translates to CSVEEAVAPSQFF.